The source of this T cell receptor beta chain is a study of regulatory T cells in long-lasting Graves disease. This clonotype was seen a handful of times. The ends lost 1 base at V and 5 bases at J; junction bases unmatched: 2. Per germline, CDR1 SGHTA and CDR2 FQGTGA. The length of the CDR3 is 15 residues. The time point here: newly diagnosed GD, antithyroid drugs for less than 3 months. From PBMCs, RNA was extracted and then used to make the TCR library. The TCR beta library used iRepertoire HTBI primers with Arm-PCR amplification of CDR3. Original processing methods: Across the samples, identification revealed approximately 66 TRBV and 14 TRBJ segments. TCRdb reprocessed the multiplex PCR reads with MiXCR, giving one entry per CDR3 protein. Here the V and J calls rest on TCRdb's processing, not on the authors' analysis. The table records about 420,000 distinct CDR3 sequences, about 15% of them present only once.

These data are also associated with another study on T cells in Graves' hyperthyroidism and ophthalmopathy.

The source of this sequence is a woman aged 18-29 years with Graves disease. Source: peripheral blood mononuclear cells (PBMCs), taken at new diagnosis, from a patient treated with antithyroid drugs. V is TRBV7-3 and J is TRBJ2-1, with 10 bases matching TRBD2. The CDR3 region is CASSLIAGGNNEQFF. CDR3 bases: TGTGCCAGCAGCTTAATAGCGGGAGGTAACAATGAGCAGTTCTTC. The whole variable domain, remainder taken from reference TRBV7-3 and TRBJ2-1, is GAGVSQTPSNKVTEKGKYVELRCDPISGHTALYWYRQSLGQGPEFLIYFQGTGAADDSGLPNDRFFAVRPEGSVSTLKIQRTERGDSAVYLCASSLIAGGNNEQFFGPGTRLTVL.